This TCR beta chain was recovered during a study of blood T cell repertoires in COVID-19. Across the whole study: Sites in the United States, Italy and Spain provided acute and convalescent COVID-19 samples. In each case, the material was cDNA or gDNA derived from T cells, B-cell-depleted T cells, or PBMCs.

In the original workflow: Reference gene primer amplification gave estimated nucleated cell counts. Sequencing was performed with immunoSEQ multiplex PCR; in TCRdb, only in-frame clones are kept and a portion is missing. V, J and clone size were drawn from that table, and D and trimming were deduced from the DNA. The table includes hundreds of thousands of clones, about 83% detected once. Germline V gene data show CDR1 as WNHNN and CDR2 as SYGVQD (reference sequence). This CDR3 comprises 11 residues. V dropped 4 bases and J dropped 7 bases, with 7 bases sitting between them. The rearrangement uses TRBV10-1 and TRBJ1-1; D remains ambiguous. Sequencing was performed on peripheral blood. The origin of this receptor is a woman aged 50 to 60 with acute or convalescent COVID-19. The DNA of the CDR3 is TGCGCCAGCAGTGCCGGAGGTGAAGCTTTCTTT. Encoded protein: CASSAGGEAFF.